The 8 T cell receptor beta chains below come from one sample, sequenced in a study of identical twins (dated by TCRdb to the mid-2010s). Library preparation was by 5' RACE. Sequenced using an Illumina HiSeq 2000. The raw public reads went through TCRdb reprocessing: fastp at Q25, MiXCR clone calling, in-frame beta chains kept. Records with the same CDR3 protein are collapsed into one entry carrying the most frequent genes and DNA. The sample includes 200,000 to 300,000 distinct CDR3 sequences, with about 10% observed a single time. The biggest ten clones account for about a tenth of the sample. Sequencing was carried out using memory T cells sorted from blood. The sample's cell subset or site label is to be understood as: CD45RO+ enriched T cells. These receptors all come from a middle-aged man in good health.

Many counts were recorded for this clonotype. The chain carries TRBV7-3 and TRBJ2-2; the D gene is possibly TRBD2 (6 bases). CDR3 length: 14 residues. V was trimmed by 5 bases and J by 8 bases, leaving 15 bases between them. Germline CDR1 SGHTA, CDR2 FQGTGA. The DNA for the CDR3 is TGTGCCAGCAGCCCCGGGACTCTTTCGGGGGAGCTGTTTTTT. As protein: CASSPGTLSGELFF. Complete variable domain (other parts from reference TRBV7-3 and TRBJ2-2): GAGVSQTPSNKVTEKGKYVELRCDPISGHTALYWYRQSLGQGPEFLIYFQGTGAADDSGLPNDRFFAVRPEGSVSTLKIQRTERGDSAVYLCASSPGTLSGELFFGEGSRLTVL.

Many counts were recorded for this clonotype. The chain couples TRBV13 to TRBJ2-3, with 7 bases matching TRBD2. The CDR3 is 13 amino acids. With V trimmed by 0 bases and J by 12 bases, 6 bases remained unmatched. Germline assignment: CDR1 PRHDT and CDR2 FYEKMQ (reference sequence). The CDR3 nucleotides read TGTGCCAGCAGCTTAGGAACTAGCGAACCACAGTATTTT. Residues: CASSLGTSEPQYF.

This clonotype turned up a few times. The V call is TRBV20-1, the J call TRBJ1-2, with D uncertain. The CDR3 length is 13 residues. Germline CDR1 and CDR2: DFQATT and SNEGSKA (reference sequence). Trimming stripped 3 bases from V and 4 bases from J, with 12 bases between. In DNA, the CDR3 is TGCAGTGCTAGTCTCGCGGGTCGCTATGGCTACACCTTC. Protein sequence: CSASLAGRYGYTF.

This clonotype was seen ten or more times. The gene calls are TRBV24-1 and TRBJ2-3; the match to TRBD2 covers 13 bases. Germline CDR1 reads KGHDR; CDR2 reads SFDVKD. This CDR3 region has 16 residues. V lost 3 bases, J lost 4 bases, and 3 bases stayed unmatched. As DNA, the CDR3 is TGTGCCACCAGTGATGCGGGGACTAGCGGGGCAGATACGCAGTATTTT. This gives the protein CATSDAGTSGADTQYF.

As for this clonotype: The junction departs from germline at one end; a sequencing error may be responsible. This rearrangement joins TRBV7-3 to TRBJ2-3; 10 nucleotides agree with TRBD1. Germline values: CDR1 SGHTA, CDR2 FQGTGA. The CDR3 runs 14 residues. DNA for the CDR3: TGTGCCAGCAGCCCGGGACAGGGGACAGATACGCCGTATTTT. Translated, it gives CASSPGQGTDTPYF.

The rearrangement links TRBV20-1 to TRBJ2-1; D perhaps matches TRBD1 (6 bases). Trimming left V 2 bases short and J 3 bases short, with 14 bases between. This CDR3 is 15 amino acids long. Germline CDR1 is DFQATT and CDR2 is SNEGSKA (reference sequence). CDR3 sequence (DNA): TGCAGTGCTAGAAGTTACAGGGCCAGCTACAATGAGCAGTTCTTC. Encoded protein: CSARSYRASYNEQFF.

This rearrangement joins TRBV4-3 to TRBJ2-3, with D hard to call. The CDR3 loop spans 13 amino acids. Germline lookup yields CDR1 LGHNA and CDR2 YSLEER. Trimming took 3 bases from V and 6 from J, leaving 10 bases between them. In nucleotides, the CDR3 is TGCGCCAGCAGCCAGGAAAGTTGGGATACGCAGTATTTT. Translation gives CASSQESWDTQYF.

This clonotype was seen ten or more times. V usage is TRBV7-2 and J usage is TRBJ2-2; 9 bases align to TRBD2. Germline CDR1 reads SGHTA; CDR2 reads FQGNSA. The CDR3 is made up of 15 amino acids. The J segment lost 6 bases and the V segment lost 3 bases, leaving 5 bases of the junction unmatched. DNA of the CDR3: TGTGCCAGCAGCTTCACGACTAGCGGTGCCGGGGAGCTGTTTTTT. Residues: CASSFTTSGAGELFF.